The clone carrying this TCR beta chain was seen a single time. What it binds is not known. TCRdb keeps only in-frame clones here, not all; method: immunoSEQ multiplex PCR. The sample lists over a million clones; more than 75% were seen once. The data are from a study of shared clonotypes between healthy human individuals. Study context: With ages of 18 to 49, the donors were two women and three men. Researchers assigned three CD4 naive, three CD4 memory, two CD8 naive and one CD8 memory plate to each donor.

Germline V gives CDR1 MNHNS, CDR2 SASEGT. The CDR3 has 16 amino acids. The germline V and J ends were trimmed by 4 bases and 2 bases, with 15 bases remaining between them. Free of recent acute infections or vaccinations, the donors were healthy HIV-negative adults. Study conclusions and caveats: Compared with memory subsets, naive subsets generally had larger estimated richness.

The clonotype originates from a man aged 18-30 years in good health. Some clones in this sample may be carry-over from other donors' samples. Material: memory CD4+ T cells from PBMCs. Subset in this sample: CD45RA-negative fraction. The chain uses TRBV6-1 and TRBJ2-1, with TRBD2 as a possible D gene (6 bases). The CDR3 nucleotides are TGTGCCAGCAGTGTCGGGACTTTTATCGCCTACAATGAGCAGTTCTTC. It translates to CASSVGTFIAYNEQFF.